This T cell receptor beta chain originates from a study of blood T cell repertoires in COVID-19. Seattle participants joined during active infection and were tracked over time. Using immunoSEQ multiplex PCR, the repertoire was profiled, and TCRdb retains in-frame clones only, with some absent. The sample records approximately 90,000 clones, roughly 80% being singletons. Germline-derived CDR1 and CDR2 are MNHEY and SVGEGT. This CDR3 has 17 amino acids. V lost 0 bases and J lost 2; bases outside the gene matches: 6. The sequencing sample was made of peripheral blood. The TCR sequence derives from a man between 65 and 79 years old with COVID-19, enrolled during active disease. The chain employs TRBV6-2 or TRBV6-3 and TRBJ1-5; the match to TRBD1 covers 8 bases. CDR3 sequence: CASSYSRTGRGNQPQHF. The CDR3 DNA reads as TGTGCCAGCAGTTACTCCAGGACAGGGAGGGGCAATCAGCCCCAGCATTTT.